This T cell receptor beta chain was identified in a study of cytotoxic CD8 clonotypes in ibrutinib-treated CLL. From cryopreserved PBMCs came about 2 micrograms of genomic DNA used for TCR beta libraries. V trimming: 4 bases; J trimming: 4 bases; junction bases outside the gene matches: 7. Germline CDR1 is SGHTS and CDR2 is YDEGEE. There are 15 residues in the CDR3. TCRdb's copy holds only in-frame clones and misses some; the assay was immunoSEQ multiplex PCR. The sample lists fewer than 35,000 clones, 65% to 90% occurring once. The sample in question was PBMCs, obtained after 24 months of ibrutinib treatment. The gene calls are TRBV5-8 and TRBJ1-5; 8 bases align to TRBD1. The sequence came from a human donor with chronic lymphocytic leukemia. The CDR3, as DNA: TGTGCCAGCAGCACGGGACAGGTCAAAAATCAGCCCCAGCATTTT. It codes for CASSTGQVKNQPQHF.